The TCR beta chain under discussion was sequenced for a study of shared clonotypes between healthy human individuals. In the naive CD8 group, cells lacked CD45RO and were positively selected for CCR7, so terminally differentiated effector memory CD45RA+ cells were left out. Study outcomes and limitations: When naive CD4 clonotypes were compared across a few donors, 5% to 5.5% were shared.

Concerning this clone itself: Its specificity is unknown.

Trimming left V 5 bases short and J 4 bases short, with 12 bases between. Germline V gene sequence: CDR1 GTSNPN, CDR2 SVGIG (reference sequence). The CDR3 runs 13 residues. The data were produced by immunoSEQ multiplex PCR, yet TCRdb's version contains in-frame clones alone and is incomplete. The sample gives a few million clones, just under 95% of which show up once; about 1.7% is in the top ten. This clonotype was obtained from a man aged 18 to 29 in good health. Some clones in this sample may be carry-over from other donors' samples. The chain links TRBV30 to TRBJ1-5; D perhaps matches TRBD1 (5 bases). Sequencing was performed on naive CD8+ T cells from PBMCs. CDR3 sequence: CAWQRDGNQPQHF. The CDR3 DNA follows: TGTGCCTGGCAGCGGGACGGGAATCAGCCCCAGCATTTT.